The 6 T cell receptor beta chains given below trace back to one sample, sequenced in a study of blood T cell repertoires in COVID-19. Some clones are missing from TCRdb's copy, which holds only in-frame ones; the method was immunoSEQ multiplex PCR. Found here are roughly 260,000 clones, around 90% of them singletons; the top ten hold roughly 4%. The material sequenced was peripheral blood. These receptors all come from a man aged 55 to 70 who had recovered from COVID-19.

This clone was found once. The V and J genes are TRBV29-1 and TRBJ2-7; 8 positions match TRBD1. CDR1 and CDR2 (germline): SQVTM, ANQGSEA. The V and J ends lost 6 bases and 5 bases, in that order; junction bases with no gene match: 6. This CDR3 has 12 amino acids. Written as DNA, the CDR3 is TGCAGCGTCGTGACAGGGGTCCACGAGCAGTACTTC. It specifies CSVVTGVHEQYF.

The chain employs TRBV11-1 and TRBJ1-2, with a weak D call TRBD1 (6 bases). Between the trimmed V and J ends, which lost 3 bases and 5 bases, there was a span of 13 bases. This CDR3 has 14 amino acids. Germline loops: CDR1 SGHAT, CDR2 FQDESV (reference sequence). The CDR3 DNA is TGTGCCAGCAGCTTTACGGGACAACGGTATGGCTACACCTTC. Its translation: CASSFTGQRYGYTF.

The chain combines TRBV29-1 with TRBJ1-2; D gene uncertain. The CDR3 has 13 amino acids. Per the germline V gene, CDR1 is SQVTM and CDR2 is ANQGSEA. The V end was cut by 4 bases, the J end by 4 bases, with 13 bases between. CDR3 bases: TGCAGCGTTGTGAGCGGGTTAGGCTATGGCTACACCTTC. Amino acids: CSVVSGLGYGYTF. Drawing the rest from reference TRBV29-1 and TRBJ1-2, the complete variable domain is SAVISQKPSRDICQRGTSLTIQCQVDSQVTMMFWYRQQPGQSLTLIATANQGSEATYESGFVIDKFPISRPNLTFSTLTVSNMSPEDSSIYLCSVVSGLGYGYTFGSGTRLTVV.

The chain carries TRBV27 and TRBJ2-5; D ambiguous. This CDR3 region has 13 residues. The germline CDR1 and CDR2 sequences are MNHEY and SMNVEV (reference sequence). Trimming removed 3 bases from V and 1 base from J, with 6 bases in between. In nucleotides, the CDR3 is TGTGCCAGCAGTTTTGGCTTCCAAGAGACCCAGTACTTC. Protein: CASSFGFQETQYF.

V is TRBV6-6 and J is TRBJ1-1; D is uncertain. Germline V gene data show CDR1 as MNHNY and CDR2 as SVGAGI (reference sequence). This CDR3 comprises 16 residues. The V end lost 7 bases, the J end lost 1 base, and 19 bases lay between the germline ends. CDR3 bases: TGTGCCAGCATACCCAGAGGGAGGGTGGGGAACACTGAAGCTTTCTTT. This codes for CASIPRGRVGNTEAFF.

The V and J genes are TRBV5-1 and TRBJ1-2; 9 bases are a match to TRBD1. Unmatched junction bases numbered 3, after V lost 3 bases and J lost 3 bases. CDR1 and CDR2 (germline): SGHRS, YFSETQ. CDR3 size: 14 residues. CDR3 sequence: CASSWRTGDYGYTF. As DNA, the CDR3 is TGCGCCAGCAGCTGGCGGACAGGGGACTATGGCTACACCTTC.